The 5 T cell receptor beta chains below come from one sample, sequenced in a study of control samples from healthy donors and cancer patients. Produced via immunoSEQ multiplex PCR; TCRdb's table is partial and in-frame only. The table shows approximately 150,000 clones, with 90% to 95% occurring only once. Input material: blood. These receptors were obtained from a woman between 25 and 40 years old in good health.

Here the CDR3 DNA reads TGTGCCAGCAGCCAAGGGTTACTAAGGGTACTCCCGACAGATACGCAGTATTTT. Translation: CASSQGLLRVLPTDTQYF. This rearrangement joins TRBV4-2 to TRBJ2-3; D ambiguous. V was trimmed by 1 base and J by 3 bases, leaving 20 bases between them. This CDR3 is built from 18 residues. Germline V gene data show CDR1 as LGHNA and CDR2 as YNFKEQ.

The J gene is TRBJ2-2, the V gene TRBV7-3, with D possibly being TRBD2 (6 bases). V shed 4 bases and J shed 5 bases, with 14 bases lying between them. The CDR3 sequence is 15 residues long. CDR1 is SGHTA, CDR2 FQGTGA, per germline. The CDR3 DNA follows: TGTGCCAGCAGCTCTAACCGGGGAGGAACCGGGGAGCTGTTTTTT. This gives the protein CASSSNRGGTGELFF.

The V call is TRBV2, the J call TRBJ2-5, with D unresolved. Germline V gene sequence: CDR1 SNHLY, CDR2 FYNNEI. The CDR3 has 14 residues. V was shortened by 8 bases and J by 5 bases, with 18 bases between the two germline ends. The CDR3 spells CASDGKVGWETQYF. The CDR3 DNA reads as TGTGCCAGCGACGGAAAAGTGGGGTGGGAGACCCAGTACTTC.

A single count supports this clone. The chain's CDR3 is CASSAPSGKNNEQFF. The CDR3 coding sequence is TGTGCCAGCAGCGCCCCTAGCGGGAAAAACAATGAGCAGTTCTTC. This chain joins TRBV3-1 (or the pseudogene TRBV3-2) and TRBJ2-1, with 9 bases that match TRBD2. CDR1 is LGHDT, CDR2 YNNKEL, per germline (reference sequence). Trimming removed 5 bases from V and 5 bases from J; junction bases left unmatched: 7. This CDR3 comprises 15 residues.

The genes are TRBV6-5 and TRBJ1-6, with D possibly TRBD1 on 5 matching bases. CDR3 length: 13 amino acids. CDR1 and CDR2 from the germline V gene are MNHEY and SVGAGI. The V and J ends lost 0 bases and 8 bases respectively, with 5 bases between them. The CDR3 reads CASSYSGHSPLHF. CDR3 nucleotide sequence: TGTGCCAGCAGTTACTCGGGGCATTCACCCCTCCACTTT.